Each of the 12 T cell receptor beta chains below was sequenced from the same sample in a study of vaccination effects on CD4 cells after COVID-19. Sequencing used immunoSEQ multiplex PCR; TCRdb keeps in-frame clones, though not all of them. The data hold tens of thousands of clones, with around 70% observed a single time. After expansion with viral peptide pools in the ViraFEST assay, antigen-specific CD4+ T cells were sequenced. The culture ran for nine to eleven days, and then CD4+ T cells were isolated. This person's SARS-CoV-2 infection, confirmed by PCR, occurred between March and December 2020. Antigens for these TCRs are unknown. The sequencing used CD4+ T cells from PBMCs cultured with HCoV-NL63 spike peptides, collected before COVID-19 vaccination. The receptors were sampled from a human donor who had a prior SARS-CoV-2 infection.

This clone was picked up a small number of times. The rearrangement uses TRBV2 and TRBJ1-6; D is possibly TRBD1 (6 bases). Germline lookup yields CDR1 SNHLY and CDR2 FYNNEI. CDR3 length: 17 amino acids. V dropped 7 bases and J dropped 0 bases, with 16 bases sitting between them. CDR3 in DNA: TGTGCCAGCACCCCCAGGGGTATAGGCTCCTATAATTCACCCCTCCACTTT. Its protein is CASTPRGIGSYNSPLHF.

This clone was counted between two and nine times. The chain recombines TRBV24-1 with TRBJ2-7; D call uncertain. The V end was cut by 5 bases, the J end by 4 bases, with 5 bases between. This CDR3 region has 11 residues. CDR1 is KGHDR and CDR2 is SFDVKD in the germline V gene. In nucleotides, the CDR3 is TGTGCCACCAGTGCAGGATACGAGCAGTACTTC. Protein product: CATSAGYEQYF.

This clone came up once. The rearrangement uses TRBV9 and TRBJ1-5; 7 nucleotides line up with TRBD1. J was trimmed by 6 bases and V by 0 bases; bases with no gene match: 3. Germline CDR1 SGDLS, CDR2 YYNGEE. The CDR3 length is 14 residues. CDR3 nucleotides: TGTGCCAGCAGCGTAGGACAGGGCAGTCAGCCCCAGCATTTT. Protein: CASSVGQGSQPQHF. Combining the CDR3 with reference TRBV9 and TRBJ1-5 gives the whole variable domain DSGVTQTPKHLITATGQRVTLRCSPRSGDLSVYWYQQSLDQGLQFLIQYYNGEERAKGNILERFSAQQFPDLHSELNLSSLELGDSALYFCASSVGQGSQPQHFGDGTRLSIL.

The gene calls are TRBV7-9 and TRBJ2-7; D gene uncertain. The CDR3 runs 14 residues. The germline V gene has CDR1 SEHNR and CDR2 FQNEAQ (reference sequence). V was cut by 5 bases and J by 1 base, with 12 bases left in between. The CDR3 loop reads CASSPNTQSYEQYF. In nucleotides, the CDR3 is TGTGCCAGCAGCCCTAATACCCAGTCCTACGAGCAGTACTTC.

The genes are TRBV11-2 and TRBJ2-7; 12 bases line up with TRBD2. V was pared by 2 bases and J by 2 bases, with 1 base of the junction left unmatched. The length of the CDR3 is 15 residues. Germline assignment: CDR1 SGHAT and CDR2 FQNNGV. The DNA for the CDR3 is TGTGCCAGCAGCTTAACTAGCGGGGGGACCTACGAGCAGTACTTC. Its translation is CASSLTSGGTYEQYF.

J is TRBJ2-7 and V is TRBV5-1; weak D call: TRBD2 (7 bases). Looked up from germline, CDR1 is SGHRS and CDR2 is YFSETQ. V gave up 3 bases and J gave up 2 bases, with 18 bases separating them. The CDR3 length is 16 residues. The chain's CDR3 is CASSWKPRGQTYEQYF. The CDR3 coding sequence is TGCGCCAGCAGCTGGAAGCCGCGGGGGCAAACCTACGAGCAGTACTTC.

The rearrangement uses TRBV7-8 and TRBJ2-1; D unclear. The CDR3 is 13 amino acids. Germline V gene data show CDR1 as SGHVS and CDR2 as FQNEAQ. V lost 4 bases, J lost 3 bases, and 7 bases lay in between. CDR3 region: CASSSTNYNEQFF. The CDR3 DNA sequence: TGTGCCAGCAGCTCAACCAACTACAATGAGCAGTTCTTC.

CDR3 protein: CAISGIWTGIDEQYF. DNA for the CDR3: TGTGCCATCAGTGGAATCTGGACAGGGATCGACGAGCAGTACTTC. The V call is TRBV10-3, the J call TRBJ2-7; 8 bases line up with TRBD1. The length of the CDR3 is 15 residues. Germline loops: CDR1 ENHRY, CDR2 SYGVKD. V lost 4 bases to trimming and J lost 5 bases; unmatched junction nucleotides: 10.

The V and J genes are TRBV9 and TRBJ2-5, with unresolved D. The germline V gene encodes CDR1 SGDLS and CDR2 YYNGEE. Deletions cut 0 bases from V and 3 bases from J, with 9 bases between. This CDR3 contains 14 residues. CDR3 amino acids: CASSVGLTKETQYF. CDR3 DNA sequence: TGTGCCAGCAGCGTAGGGTTGACCAAAGAGACCCAGTACTTC.

The chain couples TRBV6-5 to TRBJ1-6, with D perhaps matching TRBD1 (6 bases). The CDR3 covers 13 residues. From germline, CDR1 is MNHEY and CDR2 SVGAGI. The V gene lost 5 bases and the J gene lost 10 bases, with 12 bases spanning the gap. The CDR3 sequence: CASSPDRGSPLHF. The CDR3 nucleotides read TGTGCCAGCAGTCCGGACAGAGGATCACCCCTCCACTTT.

The rearrangement joins TRBV18 to TRBJ1-2, with 7 bases identical to TRBD1. With 2 bases clipped from V and 6 bases from J, the junction kept 3 bases outside the gene matches. From germline, CDR1 is KGHSH and CDR2 LQKENI. There are 13 residues in the CDR3. The CDR3, as DNA: TGTGCCAGCTCACCATGGCAGGGGGATGGCTACACCTTC. Its protein product is CASSPWQGDGYTF.

The rearrangement joins TRBV27 to TRBJ2-7; 7 bases are shared with TRBD2. Germline assignment: CDR1 MNHEY and CDR2 SMNVEV (reference sequence). Trimming took 4 bases from V and 0 from J; bases not matched to a gene: 6. The CDR3 loop spans 15 amino acids. CDR3 amino acids: CASSSSGVYSYEQYF. As DNA, the CDR3 is TGTGCCAGCAGTTCGAGCGGGGTTTACTCCTACGAGCAGTACTTC.